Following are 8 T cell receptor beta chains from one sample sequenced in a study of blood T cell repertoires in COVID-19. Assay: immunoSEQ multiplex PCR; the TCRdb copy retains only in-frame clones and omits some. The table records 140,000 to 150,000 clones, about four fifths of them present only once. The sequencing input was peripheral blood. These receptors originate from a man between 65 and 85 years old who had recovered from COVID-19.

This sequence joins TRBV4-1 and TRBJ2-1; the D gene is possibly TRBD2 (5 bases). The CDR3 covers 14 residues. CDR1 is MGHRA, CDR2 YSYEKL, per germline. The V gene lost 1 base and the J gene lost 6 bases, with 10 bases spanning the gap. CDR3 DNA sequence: TGCGCCAGCAGCCAAGGGGCTAGCTTCAATGAGCAGTTCTTC. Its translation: CASSQGASFNEQFF.

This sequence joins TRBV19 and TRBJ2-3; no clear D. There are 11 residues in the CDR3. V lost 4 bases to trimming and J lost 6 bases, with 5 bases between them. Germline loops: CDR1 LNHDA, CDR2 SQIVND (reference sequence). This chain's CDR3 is CASSTRDTQYF. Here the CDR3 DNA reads TGTGCCAGTAGTACCAGGGATACGCAGTATTTT. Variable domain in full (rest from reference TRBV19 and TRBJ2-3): DGGITQSPKYLFRKEGQNVTLSCEQNLNHDAMYWYRQDPGQGLRLIYYSQIVNDFQKGDIAEGYSVSREKKESFPLTVTSAQKNPTAFYLCASSTRDTQYFGPGTRLTVL.

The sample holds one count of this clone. CDR3 amino acids: CASSYASSSYNSPLHF. CDR3 coding DNA: TGTGCCAGCAGTTATGCATCGAGCTCCTATAATTCACCCCTCCACTTT. The rearrangement links TRBV6-6 to TRBJ1-6; D remains unclear. The CDR3 is 16 amino acids. Trimming cost V 3 bases and J 0 bases, with 9 bases left between them. Germline V gene data show CDR1 as MNHNY and CDR2 as SVGAGI (reference sequence).

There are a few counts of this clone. The CDR3 spells CASSEAGYTF. The CDR3, as DNA: TGTGCCAGCAGTGAGGCTGGCTACACCTTC. The J gene is TRBJ1-2, the V gene TRBV2; D unresolved. The CDR3 contains 10 residues. Germline V lookup: CDR1 SNHLY, CDR2 FYNNEI. Trimming shortened V by 3 bases and J by 7 bases, and 3 bases separated the two germline ends.

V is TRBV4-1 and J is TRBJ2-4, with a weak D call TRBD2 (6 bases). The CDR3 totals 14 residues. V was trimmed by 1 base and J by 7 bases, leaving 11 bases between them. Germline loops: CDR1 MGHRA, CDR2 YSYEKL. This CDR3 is CASSQVAGRNIQYF. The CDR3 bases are TGCGCCAGCAGCCAAGTCGCGGGGCGGAACATTCAGTACTTC.

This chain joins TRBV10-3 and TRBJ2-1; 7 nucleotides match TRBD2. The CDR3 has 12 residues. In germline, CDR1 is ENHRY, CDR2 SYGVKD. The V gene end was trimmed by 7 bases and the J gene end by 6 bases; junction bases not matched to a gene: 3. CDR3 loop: CAITSGANEQFF. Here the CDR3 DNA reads TGTGCCATCACCAGCGGGGCCAATGAGCAGTTCTTC.

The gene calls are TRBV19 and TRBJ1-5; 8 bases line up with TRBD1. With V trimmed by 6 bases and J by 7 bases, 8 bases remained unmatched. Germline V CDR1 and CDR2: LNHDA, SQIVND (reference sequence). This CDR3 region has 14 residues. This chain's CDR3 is CASRVETGAQPQHF. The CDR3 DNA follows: TGTGCCAGTAGAGTTGAGACAGGGGCCCAGCCCCAGCATTTT. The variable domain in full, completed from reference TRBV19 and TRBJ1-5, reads DGGITQSPKYLFRKEGQNVTLSCEQNLNHDAMYWYRQDPGQGLRLIYYSQIVNDFQKGDIAEGYSVSREKKESFPLTVTSAQKNPTAFYLCASRVETGAQPQHFGDGTRLSIL.

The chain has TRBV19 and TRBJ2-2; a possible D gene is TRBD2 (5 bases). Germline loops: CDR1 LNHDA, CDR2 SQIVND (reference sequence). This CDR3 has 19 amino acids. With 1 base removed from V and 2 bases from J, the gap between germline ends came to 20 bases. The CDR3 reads CASSIGRVEVVINTGELFF. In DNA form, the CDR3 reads TGTGCCAGTAGTATAGGGCGGGTGGAGGTTGTTATAAACACCGGGGAGCTGTTTTTT.